This record concerns one T cell receptor (beta chain) sequence. Its matching antigen is unknown. The ends were cut back, 3 bases at V and 5 bases at J, with 14 bases in the middle. CDR1 is SGDLS and CDR2 is YYNGEE in the germline V gene. CDR3 length: 14 residues. Time point noted: week 35, safety follow-up. Each dose of the vaccine consisted of 300 ug of mutant IDH1 20-mer peptide, with topical imiquimod. The protocol was immunoSEQ multiplex PCR, while the TCRdb copy is restricted to in-frame clones and leaves out a portion. The repertoire holds under 40,000 clones, with around 80% as singletons. These data come from a study of a mutant IDH1 vaccine in newly diagnosed glioma. Whole-study context: Patients were started on vaccination 4-6 weeks after radiotherapy alone, or with temozolomide cycles. Sex distribution of treated patients was around 62% male and roughly 38% female; mean age was about 41 years.

The study, taken as a whole, reports: Pseudoprogression showed no apparent link to changes in top peripheral T cell clonotypes.

The J gene is TRBJ1-1, the V gene TRBV9; D is perhaps TRBD1 (5 bases). The sequence was obtained from a woman between 40 and 55 years old with glioma. The specimen comprised PBMCs, sampled from a glioma patient whose treatment included an IDH1 peptide vaccine. The CDR3 protein is CASSAQGRQTEAFF. The CDR3 nucleotides read TGTGCCAGCAGCGCCCAGGGAAGGCAGACTGAAGCTTTCTTT.